Listed here is a single TCR beta chain. The entry originates in a study of shared clonotypes between healthy human individuals. The length of the CDR3 is 17 residues. V lost 4 bases and J lost 1; bases outside the gene matches: 9. The V gene's germline CDR1 is SGHNT and CDR2 YYREEE (reference sequence). Assay: immunoSEQ multiplex PCR; the TCRdb copy retains only in-frame clones and omits some. The sample includes some 1.1 million clones, approximately 75% of them seen just once. The chain links TRBV5-4 to TRBJ2-1; 9 nucleotides align to TRBD2. The TCR sequence derives from a man aged 18 to 29 in good health. Some clones in this sample may be carry-over from other donors' samples. Sequenced material: memory CD4+ T cells from PBMCs. Subset in this sample: CD45RA-negative fraction. The CDR3 DNA reads as TGTGCCAGCAGCCCTTCCACAACTAGCGGGTCCTACAATGAGCAGTTCTTC. Protein product: CASSPSTTSGSYNEQFF.